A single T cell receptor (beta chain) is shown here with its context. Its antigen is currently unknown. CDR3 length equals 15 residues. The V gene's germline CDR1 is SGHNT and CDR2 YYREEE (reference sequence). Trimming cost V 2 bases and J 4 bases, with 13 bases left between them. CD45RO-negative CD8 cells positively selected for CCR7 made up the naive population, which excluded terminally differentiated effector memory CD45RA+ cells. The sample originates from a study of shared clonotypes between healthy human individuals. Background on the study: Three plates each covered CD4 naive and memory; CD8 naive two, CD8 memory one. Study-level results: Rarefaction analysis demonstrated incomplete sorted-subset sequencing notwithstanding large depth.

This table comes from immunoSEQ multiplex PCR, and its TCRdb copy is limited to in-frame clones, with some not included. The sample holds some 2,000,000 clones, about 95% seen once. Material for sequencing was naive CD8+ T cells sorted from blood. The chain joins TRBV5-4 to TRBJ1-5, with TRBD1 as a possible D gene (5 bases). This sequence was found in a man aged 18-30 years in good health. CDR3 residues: CASSFNGGSNQPQHF. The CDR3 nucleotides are TGTGCCAGCAGCTTTAACGGGGGATCGAATCAGCCCCAGCATTTT.